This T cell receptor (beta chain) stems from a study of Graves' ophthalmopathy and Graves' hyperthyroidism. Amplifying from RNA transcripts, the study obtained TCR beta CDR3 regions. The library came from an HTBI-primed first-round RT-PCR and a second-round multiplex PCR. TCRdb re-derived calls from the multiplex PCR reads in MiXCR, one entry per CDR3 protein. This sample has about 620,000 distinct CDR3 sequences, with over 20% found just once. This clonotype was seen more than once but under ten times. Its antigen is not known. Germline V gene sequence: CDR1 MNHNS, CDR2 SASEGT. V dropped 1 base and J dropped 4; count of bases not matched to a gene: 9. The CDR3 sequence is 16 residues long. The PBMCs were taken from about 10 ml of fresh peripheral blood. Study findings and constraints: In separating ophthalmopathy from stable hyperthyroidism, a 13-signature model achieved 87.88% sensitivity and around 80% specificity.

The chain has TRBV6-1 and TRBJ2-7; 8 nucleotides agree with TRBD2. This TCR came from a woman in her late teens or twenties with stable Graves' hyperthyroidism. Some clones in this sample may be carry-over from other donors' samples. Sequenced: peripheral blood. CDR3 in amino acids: CASSEVVSGNIYEQYF. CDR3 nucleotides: TGTGCCAGCAGTGAAGTGGTTAGCGGGAACATTTACGAGCAGTACTTC.